The clone carrying this T cell receptor (beta chain) was seen at least ten times. Its antigen is still unknown. This entry comes from a study of T cell repertoires in cytomegalovirus infection. Study at large: Both recently identified HLA-C-restricted and well-studied HLA-B-restricted CMV epitopes were used in the study. CMV infection plus the matching HLA type was flagged by public TCR beta signatures. Study results and caveats: CMV-specific TCR beta clonotypes restricted by HLA-C were the ones dominating the ex vivo response. Accumulated public TCR beta family frequency recognized individuals carrying CMV together with the relevant HLA.

Germline V gene data show CDR1 as SGHTA and CDR2 as FQGNSA. Deletions cut 1 base from V and 3 bases from J, with 5 bases between. This CDR3 comprises 13 residues. TCRdb reprocessed the reads via MiXCR and lists one record per CDR3 protein. The repertoire holds roughly 100,000 distinct CDR3 sequences, roughly 39% seen once, with just under 75% in the top ten. The sequence was obtained from a human donor in good health (CMV status not recorded). Some clones in this sample may be carry-over from other donors' samples. The chain carries TRBV7-2 and TRBJ2-3; D is unresolved. The sequencing used CD8+ T cells from cultured PBMCs, collected from culture after CMV antigen stimulation. The CDR3 spells CASSLGPTDTQYF. The CDR3 DNA reads TGTGCCAGCAGCTTAGGCCCAACAGATACGCAGTATTTT.